The clone carrying this T cell receptor beta chain has only one observation. The data derive from a study of blood T cell repertoires in COVID-19. In the study overall: From the United States, Italy and Spain came samples of acute and convalescent COVID-19.

In the authors' methods: Reference gene primer amplification yielded estimated nucleated cell counts. Profiled with immunoSEQ multiplex PCR; TCRdb holds only in-frame clones, not every one. V, J and clone size were drawn from that table, and D and trimming were deduced from the DNA. This sample has fewer than 150,000 clones, with 75% to 90% found just once. Germline loops: CDR1 MNHEY, CDR2 SMNVEV (reference sequence). This CDR3 is built from 17 residues. The trim removed 0 bases at V and 4 bases at J, leaving 6 bases unmatched. Sample: peripheral blood. The V and J genes are TRBV27 and TRBJ1-6, with 7 bases identical to TRBD1. The sequence was obtained from a human donor in a cohort sampled during active COVID-19. CDR3 protein: CASSLSRTGKYNSPLHF. As DNA, the CDR3 is TGTGCCAGCAGTTTATCACGGACAGGAAAGTATAATTCACCCCTCCACTTT.